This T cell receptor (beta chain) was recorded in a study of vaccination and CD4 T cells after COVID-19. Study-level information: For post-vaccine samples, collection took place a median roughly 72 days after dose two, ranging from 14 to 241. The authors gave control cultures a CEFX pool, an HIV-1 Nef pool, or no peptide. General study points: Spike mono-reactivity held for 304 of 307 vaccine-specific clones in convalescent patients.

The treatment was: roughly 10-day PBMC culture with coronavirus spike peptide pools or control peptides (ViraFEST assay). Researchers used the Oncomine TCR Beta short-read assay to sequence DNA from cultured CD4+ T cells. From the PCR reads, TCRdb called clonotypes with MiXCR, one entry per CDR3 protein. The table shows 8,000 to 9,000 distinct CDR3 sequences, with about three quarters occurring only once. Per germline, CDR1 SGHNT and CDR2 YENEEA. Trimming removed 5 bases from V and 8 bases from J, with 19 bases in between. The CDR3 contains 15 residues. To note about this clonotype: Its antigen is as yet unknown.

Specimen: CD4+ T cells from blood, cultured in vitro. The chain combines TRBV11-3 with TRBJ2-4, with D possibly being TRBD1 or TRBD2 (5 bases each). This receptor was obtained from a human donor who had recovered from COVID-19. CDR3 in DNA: TGTGCCAGCAGCCCCCGCCGGGGCGCACAGGACATTCAGTACTTC. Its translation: CASSPRRGAQDIQYF.